The 4 T cell receptor beta chains below come from one sample, sequenced in a study of T cell repertoires in cytomegalovirus infection. These receptors have no known antigen. TCRdb redid the calling of the reads with MiXCR, one entry per CDR3 protein. The sample consists of approximately 730,000 distinct CDR3 sequences, just under 30% of them appearing once. Source: cultured CD8+ T cells from PBMCs, taken from culture after CMV antigen stimulation. The receptors here all came from a human donor in good health (CMV status not recorded). Some clones in this sample may be carry-over from other donors' samples.

This clonotype appeared a few times. The chain links TRBV7-3 to TRBJ1-2; 9 nucleotides line up with TRBD1. The germline CDR1 and CDR2 sequences are SGHTA and FQGTGA. This CDR3 contains 15 residues. V was clipped by 5 bases and J by 3 bases; unmatched bases: 7. CDR3 sequence reads: CASSPGQGIDYGYTF. Here the CDR3 DNA reads TGTGCCAGCAGCCCGGGACAGGGAATAGACTATGGCTACACCTTC.

The chain has TRBV27 and TRBJ1-1, with D possibly TRBD1 on 5 matching bases. CDR1 MNHEY and CDR2 SMNVEV come from the germline V gene (reference sequence). Between the trimmed V and J ends, which lost 3 bases and 7 bases, there was a span of 15 bases. The CDR3 extends over 14 amino acids. The CDR3 bases are TGTGCCAGCAGTTTTGGGGGAATTAACGGTGAAGCTTTCTTT. It encodes CASSFGGINGEAFF.

This clonotype was picked up many times. This sequence joins TRBV28 and TRBJ1-1; no clear D. The CDR3 contains 11 residues. Germline assignment: CDR1 MDHEN and CDR2 SYDVKM. Trimming cost V 7 bases and J 4 bases, with 7 bases left between them. The CDR3 loop is CASTLGTEAFF. CDR3 DNA: TGTGCCAGCACTCTGGGCACTGAAGCTTTCTTT.

This clonotype showed up many times. V gene TRBV7-2 combines with J gene TRBJ2-1; the D gene is possibly TRBD1 (6 bases). The V gene lost 5 bases and the J gene lost 4 bases, with 15 bases spanning the gap. Germline V gene data show CDR1 as SGHTA and CDR2 as FQGNSA. This CDR3 has 15 amino acids. The CDR3 nucleotides are TGTGCCAGCAGCCCGCGGAGGACAGTTTACAATGAGCAGTTCTTC. This encodes CASSPRRTVYNEQFF.